Below, 11 T cell receptor beta chains from the same sample are listed, as sequenced in a study of regulatory T cells in long-lasting Graves disease. Time point in this sample: newly diagnosed GD, antithyroid drugs for less than 3 months. PBMCs were the source of the RNA used for TCR sequencing. Arm-PCR of CDR3 regions and iRepertoire HTBI primers were the basis on which TCR beta libraries were built. TCRdb re-called the multiplex PCR reads with MiXCR, one entry per CDR3 protein. This table has hundreds of thousands of distinct CDR3 sequences, around 15% appearing once. The specimen was peripheral blood mononuclear cells (PBMCs), collected at new diagnosis, from a patient treated with antithyroid drugs. These receptors were collected from a female donor with Graves disease.

The CDR3 nucleotides are TGTGCCATCAGCGACGGGACAAGGGGCGGTTGGTACGAGCAGTACTTC. As protein: CAISDGTRGGWYEQYF. The V gene is TRBV10-3, the J gene TRBJ2-7; a weak D match, TRBD1 (6 bases). CDR3 length: 16 amino acids. From germline, CDR1 is ENHRY and CDR2 SYGVKD. Trimming took 6 bases from V and 4 from J, leaving 22 bases between them.

This clonotype has only one observation. This could be a read error, since a much larger clone is one nucleotide away. V and J are TRBV5-5 and TRBJ1-5; D is ambiguous. Germline assignment: CDR1 SGHKS and CDR2 YYEKEE (reference sequence). The CDR3 has 15 amino acids. DNA of the CDR3: TGTACCAGCAGCTTGGATGGCCCCTCGGGTCAGCCCCAGCATTTT. This sequence encodes CTSSLDGPSGQPQHF.

This clonotype was counted at least ten times. V and J are TRBV25-1 and TRBJ2-7; possible D gene TRBD1, 6 bases. Germline CDR1 MGHDK, CDR2 SYGVNS. Trimming removed 4 bases from V and 1 base from J, with 20 bases in between. The length of the CDR3 is 17 residues. Written as DNA, the CDR3 is TGTGCCAGCAGTGGGTGGACAGCCGCAACTCCTTCCTACGAGCAGTACTTC. Protein: CASSGWTAATPSYEQYF.

There are many counts of this clonotype. The chain joins TRBV29-1 to TRBJ2-3; D is ambiguous. V was trimmed by 6 bases and J by 4 bases, leaving 23 bases between them. The CDR3 is 16 residues long. CDR1 is SQVTM, CDR2 ANQGSEA, per germline. The CDR3 is CSVREVRKLYADTQYF. CDR3 coding DNA: TGCAGCGTCCGTGAGGTCAGGAAGCTGTACGCAGATACGCAGTATTTT.

The chain links TRBV28 to TRBJ1-5, with TRBD1 matching 9 bases. The CDR3 is 16 amino acids. With 5 bases clipped from V and 0 bases from J, the junction kept 5 bases outside the gene matches. Germline lookup yields CDR1 MDHEN and CDR2 SYDVKM. The CDR3 nucleotides read TGTGCCAGCAGTGGAGGGACAGGGAATAGCAATCAGCCCCAGCATTTT. Its translation: CASSGGTGNSNQPQHF.

This chain connects TRBV19 to TRBJ1-5; D is perhaps TRBD1 (6 bases). Germline V gene sequence: CDR1 LNHDA, CDR2 SQIVND (reference sequence). Trimming pared 3 bases from V and 6 bases from J, leaving 15 bases between. CDR3 length: 15 amino acids. The CDR3 loop is CASSIGAGEGQPQHF. In DNA, the CDR3 is TGTGCCAGTAGTATTGGGGCAGGGGAAGGTCAGCCCCAGCATTTT.

This clonotype has a count of ten or more. The chain couples TRBV6-1 to TRBJ2-2, with D unresolved. CDR3 size: 14 residues. Germline assignment: CDR1 MNHNS and CDR2 SASEGT. The V end lost 5 bases, the J end lost 1 base, and 8 bases lay between the germline ends. The CDR3 DNA reads TGTGCCAGCAGTATAGGGTGGAACACCGGGGAGCTGTTTTTT. This translates into CASSIGWNTGELFF.

Of note for this clonotype: With a much larger clone just one base away, this may be a read error. The chain carries TRBV10-2 and TRBJ2-7; D ambiguous. This CDR3 spans 13 amino acids. CDR1 is WSHSY, CDR2 SAAADI, per germline. V dropped 2 bases and J dropped 3 bases, with 8 bases sitting between them. CDR3 protein: CASSEGQLYEQYF. As DNA, the CDR3 is TGCGCCAGCAGTGAGGGCCAACTCTACGAGCAGTACTTC.

This clonotype was observed many times. The V call is TRBV7-9, the J call TRBJ2-7; 8 nucleotides align to TRBD2. V lost 1 base and J lost 1; bases outside the gene matches: 6. This CDR3 comprises 16 residues. Per the germline V gene, CDR1 is SEHNR and CDR2 is FQNEAQ (reference sequence). CDR3 in DNA: TGTGCCAGCAGCTTAGTGGCACTAGCGGCTTCCTACGAGCAGTACTTC. Translation: CASSLVALAASYEQYF.

V is TRBV6-2 or TRBV6-3 and J is TRBJ2-2, with 9 bases matching TRBD2. The CDR3 is 15 amino acids. Germline V lookup: CDR1 MNHEY, CDR2 SVGEGT. The ends lost 4 bases at V and 1 base at J; junction bases unmatched: 1. The DNA of the CDR3 is TGTGCCAGCAGTTGGACTAGCGAGAACACCGGGGAGCTGTTTTTT. It encodes CASSWTSENTGELFF.

This clonotype was recorded at least ten times. The J gene is TRBJ1-1, the V gene TRBV24-1; D gene unclear. The CDR3 sequence is 14 residues long. V dropped 7 bases and J dropped 2 bases, with 13 bases sitting between them. Germline V lookup: CDR1 KGHDR, CDR2 SFDVKD. In DNA, the CDR3 is TGTGCCACCAGCTCCTCCGACTTTAACACTGAAGCTTTCTTT. Translating gives CATSSSDFNTEAFF.